This T cell receptor beta chain emerged from a study of T cells in Graves' hyperthyroidism and ophthalmopathy. General study findings and limits: Expanded thyroid clonotypes (above 0.001) were mostly also found in blood.

As to this clonotype: Antigen: not known. This may arise from a read error, as a much more abundant clone is one base away.

The CDR3 covers 15 residues. CDR1 is DFQATT, CDR2 SNEGSKA, per germline (reference sequence). Researchers amplified the TCR beta CDR3 regions from RNA transcripts. The HTBI primer set was used in a first-round RT-PCR of the TCR CDR3. MiXCR, run by TCRdb on the multiplex PCR reads, gives a single entry per CDR3 protein. The data contain hundreds of thousands of distinct CDR3 sequences, about a sixth of them singletons. Sequenced: blood. The receptor's source is a woman aged 18-29 years with Graves' hyperthyroidism that later progressed to Graves' ophthalmopathy. This chain connects TRBV20-1 to TRBJ2-3; unclear D gene. The J call is doubtful: the DNA matches TRBJ1-5 better. CDR3 sequence reads: CSAPLAGGPPDTQHF. CDR3 coding DNA: TGCAGTGCCCCACTAGCGGGAGGACCCCCAGATACGCAGCATTTT.